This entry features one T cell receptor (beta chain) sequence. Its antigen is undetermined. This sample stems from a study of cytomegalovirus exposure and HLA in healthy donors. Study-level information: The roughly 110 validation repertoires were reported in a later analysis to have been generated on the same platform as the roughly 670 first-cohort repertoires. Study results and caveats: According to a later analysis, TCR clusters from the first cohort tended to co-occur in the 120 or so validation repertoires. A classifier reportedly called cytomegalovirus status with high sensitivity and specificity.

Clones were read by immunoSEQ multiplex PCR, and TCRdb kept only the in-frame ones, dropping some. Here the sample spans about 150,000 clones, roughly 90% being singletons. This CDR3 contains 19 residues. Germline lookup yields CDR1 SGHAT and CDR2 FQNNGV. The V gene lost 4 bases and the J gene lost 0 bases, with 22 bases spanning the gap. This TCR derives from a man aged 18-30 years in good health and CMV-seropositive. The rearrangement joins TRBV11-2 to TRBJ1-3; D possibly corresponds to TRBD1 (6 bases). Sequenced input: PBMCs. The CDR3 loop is CASSSRTTQGRASGNTIYF. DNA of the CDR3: TGTGCCAGCAGCTCCAGAACAACACAGGGCCGGGCCTCTGGAAACACCATATATTTT. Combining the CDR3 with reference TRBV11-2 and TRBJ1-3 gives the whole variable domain EAGVAQSPRYKIIEKRQSVAFWCNPISGHATLYWYQQILGQGPKLLIQFQNNGVVDDSQLPKDRFSAERLKGVDSTLKIQPAKLEDSAVYLCASSSRTTQGRASGNTIYFGEGSWLTVV.